This T cell receptor beta chain was profiled in a study of neoadjuvant anti-PD-1 for oral cavity cancer. Study results and caveats: After neoadjuvant nivolumab, PBMC T cell clonality was significantly higher in non-responders than responders.

Patients had HPV-negative, locally advanced oral cavity squamous cell carcinoma. Blood cells were analyzed directly, without culture or expansion. Most PBMC samples had around 480 ng input DNA in six replicates. Here immunoSEQ multiplex PCR was the method, and the copy in TCRdb shows in-frame clones only, minus some. Here the sample spans about 80,000 clones, approximately 80% being singletons. Remarks on this clone: The target antigen is unknown.

The sequence was collected from a person between 40 and 85 years old with oral cavity squamous cell carcinoma. The sample was PBMCs, taken before nivolumab (anti-PD-1) treatment.

CDR3 sequence (DNA): TGTGCCAGCAGTCCCCCCCGCCGCGGATACTCCTACAATGAGCAGTTCTTC. It yields the protein CASSPPRRGYSYNEQFF. The rearrangement links TRBV6-4 to TRBJ2-1; D is unresolved. There are 17 residues in the CDR3. CDR1 is MRHNA, CDR2 SNTAGT, per germline. The V end was cut by 5 bases, the J end by 0 bases, with 17 bases between.